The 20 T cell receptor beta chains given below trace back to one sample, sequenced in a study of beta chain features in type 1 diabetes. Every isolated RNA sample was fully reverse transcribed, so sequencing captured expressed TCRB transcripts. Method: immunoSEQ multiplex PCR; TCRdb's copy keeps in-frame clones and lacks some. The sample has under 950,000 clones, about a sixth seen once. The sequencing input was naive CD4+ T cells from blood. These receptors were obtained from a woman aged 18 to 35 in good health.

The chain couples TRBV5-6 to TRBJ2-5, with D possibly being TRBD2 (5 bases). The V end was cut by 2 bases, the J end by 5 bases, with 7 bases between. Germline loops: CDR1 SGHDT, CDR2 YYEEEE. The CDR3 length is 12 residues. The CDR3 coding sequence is TGTGCCAGCAGCTTTGAGCGGGAGACCCAGTACTTC. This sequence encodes CASSFERETQYF.

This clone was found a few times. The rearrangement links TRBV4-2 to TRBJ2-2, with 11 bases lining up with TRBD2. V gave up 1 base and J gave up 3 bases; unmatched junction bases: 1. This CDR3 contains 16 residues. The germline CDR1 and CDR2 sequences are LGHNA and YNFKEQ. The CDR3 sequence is CASSQGTSGYTGELFF. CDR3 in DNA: TGTGCCAGCAGCCAAGGGACTAGCGGGTACACCGGGGAGCTGTTTTTT.

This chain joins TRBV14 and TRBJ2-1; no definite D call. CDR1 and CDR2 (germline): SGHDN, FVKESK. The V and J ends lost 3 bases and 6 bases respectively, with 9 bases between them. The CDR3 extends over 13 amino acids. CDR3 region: CASSQKLINEQFF. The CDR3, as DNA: TGTGCCAGCAGCCAGAAACTCATCAATGAGCAGTTCTTC. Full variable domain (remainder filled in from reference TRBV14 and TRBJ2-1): EAGVTQFPSHSVIEKGQTVTLRCDPISGHDNLYWYRRVMGKEIKFLLHFVKESKQDESGMPNNRFLAERTGGTYSTLKVQPAELEDSGVYFCASSQKLINEQFFGPGTRLTVL.

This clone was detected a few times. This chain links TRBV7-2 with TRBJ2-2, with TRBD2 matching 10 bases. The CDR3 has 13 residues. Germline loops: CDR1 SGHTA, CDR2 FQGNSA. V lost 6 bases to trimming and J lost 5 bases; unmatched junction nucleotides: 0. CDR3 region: CASRLAGTGELFF. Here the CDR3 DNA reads TGTGCCAGCAGACTAGCGGGAACCGGGGAGCTGTTTTTT.

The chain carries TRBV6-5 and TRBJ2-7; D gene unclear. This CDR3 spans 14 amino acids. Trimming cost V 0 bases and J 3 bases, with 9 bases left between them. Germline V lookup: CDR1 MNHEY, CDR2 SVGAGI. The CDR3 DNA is TGTGCCAGCAGTTACTCGGGAAGAAACTACGAGCAGTACTTC. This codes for CASSYSGRNYEQYF.

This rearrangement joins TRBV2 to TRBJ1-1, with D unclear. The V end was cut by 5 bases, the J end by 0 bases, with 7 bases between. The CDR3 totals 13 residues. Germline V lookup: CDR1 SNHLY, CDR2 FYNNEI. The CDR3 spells CASSLGLNTEAFF. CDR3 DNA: TGTGCCAGCAGTCTCGGGTTGAACACTGAAGCTTTCTTT.

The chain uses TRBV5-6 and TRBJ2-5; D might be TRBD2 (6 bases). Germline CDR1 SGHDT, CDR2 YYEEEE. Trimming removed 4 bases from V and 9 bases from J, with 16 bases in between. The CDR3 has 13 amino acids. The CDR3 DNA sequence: TGTGCCAGCAGCGGAGGGGTAGGGGAGTCCCAGTACTTC. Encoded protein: CASSGGVGESQYF.

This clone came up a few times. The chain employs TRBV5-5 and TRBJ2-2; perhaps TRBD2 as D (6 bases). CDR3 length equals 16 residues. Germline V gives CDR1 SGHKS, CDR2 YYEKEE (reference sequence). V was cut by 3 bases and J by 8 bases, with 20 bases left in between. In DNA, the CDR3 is TGTGCCAGCAGCTCTTTGGAGGGACGAAGGCAAGGGGAGCTGTTTTTT. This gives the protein CASSSLEGRRQGELFF.

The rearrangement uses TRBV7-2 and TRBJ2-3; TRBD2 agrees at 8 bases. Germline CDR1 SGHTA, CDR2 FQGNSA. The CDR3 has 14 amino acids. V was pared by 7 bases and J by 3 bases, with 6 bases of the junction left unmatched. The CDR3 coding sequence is TGTGCCAGCACCCCAAGCGGGAGTACAGATACGCAGTATTTT. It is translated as CASTPSGSTDTQYF.

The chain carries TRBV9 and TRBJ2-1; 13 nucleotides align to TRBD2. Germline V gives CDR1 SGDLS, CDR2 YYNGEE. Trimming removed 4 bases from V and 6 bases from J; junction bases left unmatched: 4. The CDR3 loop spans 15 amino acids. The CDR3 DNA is TGTGCCAGCAGCTCAGGACTAGCGGGAGCCAATGAGCAGTTCTTC. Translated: CASSSGLAGANEQFF.

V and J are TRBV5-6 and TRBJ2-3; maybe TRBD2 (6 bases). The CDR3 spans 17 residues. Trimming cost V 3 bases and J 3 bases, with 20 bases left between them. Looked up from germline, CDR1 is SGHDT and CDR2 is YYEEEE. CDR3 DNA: TGTGCCAGCAGCTCCATTAGGGACTCCGGGGTGACAGATACGCAGTATTTT. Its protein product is CASSSIRDSGVTDTQYF.

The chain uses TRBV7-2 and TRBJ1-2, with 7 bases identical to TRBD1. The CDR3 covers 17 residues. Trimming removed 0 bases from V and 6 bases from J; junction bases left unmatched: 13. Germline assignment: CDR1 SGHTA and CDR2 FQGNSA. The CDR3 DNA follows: TGTGCCAGCAGCTTAGCGCGAACAGGGGTTGTAAGCGATGGCTACACCTTC. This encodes CASSLARTGVVSDGYTF.

The CDR3 sequence is CASSVSQGAVTDTQYF. Written as DNA, the CDR3 is TGTGCCAGCAGCGTATCACAGGGGGCCGTCACAGATACGCAGTATTTT. The chain combines TRBV9 with TRBJ2-3; 9 nucleotides align to TRBD1. There are 16 residues in the CDR3. CDR1 and CDR2 (germline): SGDLS, YYNGEE. Trimming took 1 base from V and 2 from J; bases not matched to a gene: 5.

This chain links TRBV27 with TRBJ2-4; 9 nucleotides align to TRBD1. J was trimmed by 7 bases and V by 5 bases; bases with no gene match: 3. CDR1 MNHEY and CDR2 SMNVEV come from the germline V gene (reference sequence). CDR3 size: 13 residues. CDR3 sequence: CASSPGTGNIQYF. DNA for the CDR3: TGTGCCAGCAGTCCAGGGACAGGGAACATTCAGTACTTC.

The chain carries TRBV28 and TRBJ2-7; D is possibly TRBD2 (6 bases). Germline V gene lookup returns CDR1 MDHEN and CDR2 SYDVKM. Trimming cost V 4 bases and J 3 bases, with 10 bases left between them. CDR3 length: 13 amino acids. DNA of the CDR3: TGTGCCAGCAGTTCCGGGACTTTCTACGAGCAGTACTTC. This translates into CASSSGTFYEQYF.

The CDR3 coding sequence is TGCGCCAGCAGCCACGTAGGAAGGAGGGAAAAACTGTTTTTT. The encoded protein is CASSHVGRREKLFF. This sequence joins TRBV4-1 and TRBJ1-4; D remains unclear. Deletions cut 3 bases from V and 8 bases from J, with 13 bases between. In germline, CDR1 is MGHRA, CDR2 YSYEKL. The CDR3 totals 14 residues.

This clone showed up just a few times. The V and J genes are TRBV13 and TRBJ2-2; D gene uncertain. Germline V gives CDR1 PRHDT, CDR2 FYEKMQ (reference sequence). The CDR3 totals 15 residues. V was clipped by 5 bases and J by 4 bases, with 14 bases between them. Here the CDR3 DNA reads TGTGCCAGCAGCCCCCCTAGGAGAAGCACCGGGGAGCTGTTTTTT. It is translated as CASSPPRRSTGELFF.

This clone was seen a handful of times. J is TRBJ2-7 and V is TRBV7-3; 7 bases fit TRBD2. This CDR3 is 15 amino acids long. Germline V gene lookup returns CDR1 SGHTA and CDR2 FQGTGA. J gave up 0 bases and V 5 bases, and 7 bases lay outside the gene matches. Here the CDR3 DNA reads TGTGCCAGCAGCCTCTCTAGCGGAAGCTCCTACGAGCAGTACTTC. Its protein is CASSLSSGSSYEQYF.

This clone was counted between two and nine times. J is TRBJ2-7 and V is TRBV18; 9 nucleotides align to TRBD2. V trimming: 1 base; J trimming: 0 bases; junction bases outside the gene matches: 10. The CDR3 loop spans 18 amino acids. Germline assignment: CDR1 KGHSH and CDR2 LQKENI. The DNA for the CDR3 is TGTGCCAGCTCACCACGATTCGGAGCGGGGGGCGGCTCCTACGAGCAGTACTTC. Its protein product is CASSPRFGAGGGSYEQYF.

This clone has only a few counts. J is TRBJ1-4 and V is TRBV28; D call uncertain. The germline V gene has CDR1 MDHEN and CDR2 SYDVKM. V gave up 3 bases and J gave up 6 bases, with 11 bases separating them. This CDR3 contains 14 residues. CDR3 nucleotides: TGTGCCAGCAGTTTGGCACAATGGTATGAAAAACTGTTTTTT. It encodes CASSLAQWYEKLFF.